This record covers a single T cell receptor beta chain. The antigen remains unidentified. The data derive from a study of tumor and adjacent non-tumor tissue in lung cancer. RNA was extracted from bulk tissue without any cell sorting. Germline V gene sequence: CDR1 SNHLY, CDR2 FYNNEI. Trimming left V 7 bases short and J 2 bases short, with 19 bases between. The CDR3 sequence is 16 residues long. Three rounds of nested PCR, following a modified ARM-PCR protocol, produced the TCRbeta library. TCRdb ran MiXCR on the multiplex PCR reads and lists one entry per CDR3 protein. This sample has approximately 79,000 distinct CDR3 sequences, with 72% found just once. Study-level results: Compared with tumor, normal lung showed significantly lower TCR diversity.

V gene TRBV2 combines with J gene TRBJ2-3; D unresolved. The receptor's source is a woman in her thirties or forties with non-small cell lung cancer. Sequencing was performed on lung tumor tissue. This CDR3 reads CASTLWARGDTDTQYF. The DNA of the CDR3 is TGTGCCAGCACCCTTTGGGCTCGAGGCGACACAGATACGCAGTATTTT.